This TCR beta chain was obtained from a study of TIL therapy for anti-PD-1-resistant metastatic lung cancer. The overall study: Progressing patients received lymphodepletion, expanded TIL infusion and IL-2. Median tumor PD-L1 proportion score was roughly 5.9%. Half of patients were current or former smokers. Study-level points and caveats: Patients were highly selected, enriched for treatment-naive, never-smoker and oncogene-addicted cases.

Time point noted: pre-treatment sample, taken before nivolumab and TIL therapy. The ends were cut back, 7 bases at V and 3 bases at J, with 18 bases in the middle. Per germline, CDR1 MDHEN and CDR2 SYDVKM. The CDR3 covers 15 residues. The libraries were made with immunoSEQ v3. Sequencing was performed with immunoSEQ multiplex PCR; in TCRdb, only in-frame clones are kept and a portion is missing. In the table there are about 19,000 clones, nearly 80% of which are singletons. With regard to this clone: Its antigen remains unidentified.

The origin of this receptor is a person aged 25 to 80 with non-small cell lung cancer. The sequencing used blood, collected at baseline. The chain has TRBV28 and TRBJ1-1, with a tentative D call TRBD1 (5 bases). CDR3 nucleotides: TGTGCCAGCACGACTAGAGGGGCGGGGGACACTGAAGCTTTCTTT. It specifies CASTTRGAGDTEAFF. The full variable domain, in which reference TRBV28 and TRBJ1-1 provide the parts outside the CDR3, is DVKVTQSSRYLVKRTGEKVFLECVQDMDHENMFWYRQDPGLGLRLIYFSYDVKMKEKGDIPEGYSVSREKKERFSLILESASTNQTSMYLCASTTRGAGDTEAFFGQGTRLTVV.